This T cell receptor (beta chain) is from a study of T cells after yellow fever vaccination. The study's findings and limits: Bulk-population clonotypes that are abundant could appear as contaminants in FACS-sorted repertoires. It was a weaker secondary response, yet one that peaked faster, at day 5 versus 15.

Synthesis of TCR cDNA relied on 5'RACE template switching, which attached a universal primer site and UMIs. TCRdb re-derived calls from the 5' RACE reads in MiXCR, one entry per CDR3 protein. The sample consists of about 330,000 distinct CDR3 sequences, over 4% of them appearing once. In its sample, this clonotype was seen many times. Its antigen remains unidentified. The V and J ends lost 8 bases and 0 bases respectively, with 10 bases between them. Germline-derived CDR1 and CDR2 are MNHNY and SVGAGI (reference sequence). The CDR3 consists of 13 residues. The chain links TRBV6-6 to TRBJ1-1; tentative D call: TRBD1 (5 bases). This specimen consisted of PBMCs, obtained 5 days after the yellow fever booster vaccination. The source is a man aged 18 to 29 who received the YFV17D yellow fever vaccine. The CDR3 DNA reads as TGTGCCAGCTCTGGACACTTGAACACTGAAGCTTTCTTT. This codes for CASSGHLNTEAFF.